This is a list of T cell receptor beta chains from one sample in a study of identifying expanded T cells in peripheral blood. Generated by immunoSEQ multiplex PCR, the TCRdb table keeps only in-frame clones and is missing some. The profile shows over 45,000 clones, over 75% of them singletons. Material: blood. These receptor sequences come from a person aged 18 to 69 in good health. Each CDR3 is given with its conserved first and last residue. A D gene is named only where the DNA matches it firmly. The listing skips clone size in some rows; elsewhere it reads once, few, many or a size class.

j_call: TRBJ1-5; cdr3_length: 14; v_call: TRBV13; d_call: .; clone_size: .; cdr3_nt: TGTGCCAGTACACTGAGGGGTAGCGATCAGCCCCAGCATTTT; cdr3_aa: CASTLRGSDQPQHF
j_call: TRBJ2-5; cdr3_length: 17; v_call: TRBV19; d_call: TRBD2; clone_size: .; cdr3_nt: TGTGCCAGTAGTATCCCTAGCGGGAGCTTTGGGAAAGAGACCCAGTACTTC; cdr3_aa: CASSIPSGSFGKETQYF
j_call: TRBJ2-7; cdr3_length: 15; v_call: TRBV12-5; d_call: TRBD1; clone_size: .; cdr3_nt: TGTGCTAGTGGCCCAACCCACAGGGGCACCTACGAGCAGTACTTC; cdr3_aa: CASGPTHRGTYEQYF
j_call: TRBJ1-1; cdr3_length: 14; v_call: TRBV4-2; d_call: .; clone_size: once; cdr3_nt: TGTGCCAGCAGCCATGCCCCATTGAACACTGAAGCTTTCTTT; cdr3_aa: CASSHAPLNTEAFF
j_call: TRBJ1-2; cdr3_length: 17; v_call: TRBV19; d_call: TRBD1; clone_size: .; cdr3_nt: TGTGCCAGTAGTATAGGACAGGGGGCGCGAGGGATCTATGGCTACACCTTC; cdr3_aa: CASSIGQGARGIYGYTF
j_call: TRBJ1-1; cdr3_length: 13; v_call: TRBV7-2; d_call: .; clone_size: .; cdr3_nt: TGTGCCAGCAGCTTGGGCCTCAGCACTGAAGCTTTCTTT; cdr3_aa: CASSLGLSTEAFF
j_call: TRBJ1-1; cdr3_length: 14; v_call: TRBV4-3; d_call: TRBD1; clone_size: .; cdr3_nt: TGCGCCAGCAGCCAAGGGACAGGGGACACTGAAGCTTTCTTT; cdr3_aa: CASSQGTGDTEAFF
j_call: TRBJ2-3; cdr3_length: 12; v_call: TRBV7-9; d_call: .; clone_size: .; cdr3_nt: TGTGCCAGCAGCCTAGCTCGCTATACGCAGTATTTT; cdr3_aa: CASSLARYTQYF
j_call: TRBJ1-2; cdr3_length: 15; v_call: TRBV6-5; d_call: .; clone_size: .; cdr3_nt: TGTGCCAGCAGCCCCGGACGGTTTCATAACTATGGCTACACCTTC; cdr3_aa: CASSPGRFHNYGYTF
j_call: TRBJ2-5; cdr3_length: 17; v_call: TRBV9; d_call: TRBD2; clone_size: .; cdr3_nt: TGTGCCAGCAGCGTAGGACTAGCGGGGGCCCTGCGGGAGACCCAGTACTTC; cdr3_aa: CASSVGLAGALRETQYF